Sequencing of this T cell receptor beta chain was carried out in a study of tumor and adjacent non-tumor tissue in lung cancer. Overall study context: The cohort had 12 to 13 adenocarcinoma, a couple of squamous cell and 1 small cell patients. On average, productive TCRbeta reads reached 4 million to 4.5 million per sample. General study findings and limits: Top 100 clones took a larger repertoire share in normal lung.

A single count supports this clonotype. The antigen is not known. The CDR3 ends on some other residue instead of the conserved phenylalanine or tryptophan, so this is likely a read error. The CDR3 contains 17 residues. Germline V gene data show CDR1 as SEHNR and CDR2 as FQNEAQ (reference sequence). TCRbeta libraries were built with three rounds of nested PCR, modified from ARM-PCR. TCRdb used MiXCR to reprocess the multiplex PCR reads, holding one entry per CDR3 protein. This sample has 98,000 or so distinct CDR3 sequences, with about 80% found just once. RNA was extracted from bulk tissue without any cell sorting. This non-tumor lung sample came from over 3 cm beyond the tumor edge.

This chain links TRBV7-9 with TRBJ2-5, with 10 positions matching TRBD2. Sequencing was carried out using distant non-tumor lung tissue. The clonotype was recovered from a man in his sixties with small cell lung cancer. CDR3 region: CANSPGLAFGVKETQYI. The CDR3 bases are TGTGCCAACAGCCCGGGACTAGCGTTTGGGGTGAAAGAGACCCAGTACATC.